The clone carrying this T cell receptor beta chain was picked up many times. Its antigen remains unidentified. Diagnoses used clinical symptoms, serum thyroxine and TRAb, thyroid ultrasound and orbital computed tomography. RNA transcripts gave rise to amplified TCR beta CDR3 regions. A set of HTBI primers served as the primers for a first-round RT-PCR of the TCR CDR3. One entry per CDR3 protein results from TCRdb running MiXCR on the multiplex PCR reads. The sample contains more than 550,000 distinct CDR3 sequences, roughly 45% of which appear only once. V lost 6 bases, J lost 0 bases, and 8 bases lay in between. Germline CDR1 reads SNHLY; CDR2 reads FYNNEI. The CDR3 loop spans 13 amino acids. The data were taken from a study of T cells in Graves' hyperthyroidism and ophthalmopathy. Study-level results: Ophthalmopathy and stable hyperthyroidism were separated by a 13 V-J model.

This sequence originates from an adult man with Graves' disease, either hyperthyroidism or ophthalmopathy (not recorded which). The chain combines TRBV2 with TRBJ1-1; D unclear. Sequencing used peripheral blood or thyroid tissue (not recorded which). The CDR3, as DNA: TGTGCCAGCAGGGACGGCGTGAACACTGAAGCTTTCTTT. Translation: CASRDGVNTEAFF.